Listed below are T cell receptor beta chains from one sample, sequenced in a study of T-cell memory formation after mild COVID-19. TCRdb re-called the 5' RACE reads through MiXCR, storing one row per CDR3 protein. The sample records roughly 190,000 distinct CDR3 sequences, around 17% being singletons. Sequencing was done on a sample of PBMCs or a T cell subset sorted from them (not recorded which). These receptors all stem from an adult woman who had mild COVID-19 (a few samples of this study predate the infection). Cell type and time point are not known. Both conserved end residues are part of each CDR3. Each record gives: D gene, clone size, J gene, V gene, CDR3 protein, CDR3 DNA. The D gene is left open where the match is weak. Size is stated for part of the rows, as once, few or many counts, or as a class when the clone is expanded.

NA	few	TRBJ1-1	TRBV5-1	CASRDTGEVTEAFF	TGCGCCAGCAGAGACACCGGGGAGGTTACTGAAGCTTTCTTT
NA	NA	TRBJ1-1	TRBV5-1	CASSLEEATEAFF	TGCGCCAGCAGCTTGGAAGAGGCCACTGAAGCTTTCTTT
NA	NA	TRBJ1-2	TRBV5-1	CASSSDGANYGYTF	TGCGCCAGCAGCTCTGACGGAGCTAACTATGGCTACACCTTC
NA	NA	TRBJ2-3	TRBV4-2	CASSQGAGSPDTQYF	TGTGCCAGCAGCCAAGGGGCGGGGTCCCCAGATACGCAGTATTTT
NA	few	TRBJ1-1	TRBV4-1	CASSQDDGQATLNTEAFF	TGCGCCAGCAGCCAAGATGATGGGCAGGCGACTCTGAACACTGAAGCTTTCTTT
NA	NA	TRBJ2-7	TRBV5-1	CASSLVPGLVVNEQYF	TGCGCCAGCAGCTTGGTTCCAGGGTTGGTTGTCAACGAGCAGTACTTC
NA	few	TRBJ2-5	TRBV5-1	CASSLEGGPQETQYF	TGCGCCAGCAGCTTGGAGGGCGGGCCCCAAGAGACCCAGTACTTC
TRBD1	NA	TRBJ1-1	TRBV7-9	CASSYIGWTGGNTEAFF	TGTGCCAGCAGCTATATAGGTTGGACAGGGGGTAACACTGAAGCTTTCTTT
NA	NA	TRBJ2-2	TRBV3-1	CASSQDHTGELFF	TGTGCCAGCAGCCAAGATCACACCGGGGAGCTGTTTTTT
NA	NA	TRBJ2-7	TRBV6-6	CASSYRTDVSYEQYF	TGTGCCAGCAGTTACCGGACAGACGTTTCCTACGAGCAGTACTTC
NA	many	TRBJ2-7	TRBV5-1	CASSGRDVSYEQYF	TGCGCCAGCAGCGGAAGAGACGTTTCCTACGAGCAGTACTTC
NA	few	TRBJ2-1	TRBV24-1	CATSDPRGGGYEQFF	TGTGCCACCAGTGATCCCCGGGGAGGGGGCTATGAGCAGTTCTTC
NA	few	TRBJ1-4	TRBV12-3/TRBV12-4	CASSSLRGAGEKLFF	TGTGCCAGCAGTTCTCTGCGGGGGGCGGGAGAAAAACTGTTTTTT
NA	few	TRBJ2-7	TRBV6-6	CASKQGAGALWQYF	TGTGCCAGCAAACAAGGGGCCGGGGCATTGTGGCAGTACTTC
TRBD2	NA	TRBJ2-3	TRBV7-3	CASSVTSGSTDTQYF	TGTGCCAGCAGCGTGACTAGCGGGAGCACAGATACGCAGTATTTT
NA	NA	TRBJ1-1	TRBV6-5	CASLGGGTNTEAFF	TGTGCCAGCTTAGGGGGGGGCACCAACACTGAAGCTTTCTTT
NA	NA	TRBJ1-1	TRBV5-1	CASSLFVNTEAFF	TGCGCCAGCAGCTTGTTTGTGAACACTGAAGCTTTCTTT
NA	NA	TRBJ1-4	TRBV7-9	CASSFWGNEKLFF	TGTGCCAGCAGCTTTTGGGGTAATGAAAAACTGTTTTTT
NA	NA	TRBJ1-2	TRBV6-5	CASSYGTSQSKGYTF	TGTGCCAGCAGTTACGGGACATCACAATCGAAGGGCTACACCTTC
NA	NA	TRBJ2-3	TRBV12-3/TRBV12-4	CASSVDRLMASTDTQYF	TGTGCCAGCAGTGTTGACAGGTTGATGGCTAGCACAGATACGCAGTATTTT
NA	NA	TRBJ2-7	TRBV12-3/TRBV12-4	CASTRGALEQYF	TGTGCCAGCACCCGGGGGGCTCTCGAGCAGTACTTC
NA	few	TRBJ2-1	TRBV4-2	CASSQDYTPYNEQFF	TGTGCCAGCAGCCAAGACTACACCCCCTACAATGAGCAGTTCTTC
TRBD2	many	TRBJ2-3	TRBV7-2	CASSISGTSTDTQYF	TGTGCCAGCAGCATTAGCGGGACTAGCACAGATACGCAGTATTTT
TRBD1	few	TRBJ1-5	TRBV24-1	CATSGTGGVGNQPQHF	TGTGCCACCAGCGGGACAGGGGGCGTTGGCAATCAGCCCCAGCATTTT
NA	NA	TRBJ2-7	TRBV2	CASSDPAYEQYF	TGTGCCAGCAGTGATCCAGCCTACGAGCAGTACTTC
NA	many	TRBJ2-7	TRBV10-3	CAVLSTAAYEQYF	TGTGCCGTTCTTTCGACAGCTGCCTACGAGCAGTACTTC
NA	NA	TRBJ2-3	TRBV20-1	CSARSRPASTDTQYF	TGCAGTGCTAGGTCCAGGCCAGCTAGCACAGATACGCAGTATTTT
NA	few	TRBJ2-7	TRBV6-5	CASKTGREEYF	TGTGCCAGCAAGACCGGGAGAGAAGAGTACTTC
TRBD2	few	TRBJ2-3	TRBV9	CASSVAPSGSYTDTQYF	TGTGCCAGCAGCGTAGCTCCTAGCGGGAGTTATACAGATACGCAGTATTTT
TRBD1	few	TRBJ1-5	TRBV6-5	CASSRDRVSQPQHF	TGTGCCAGCAGTCGGGACAGGGTGAGTCAGCCCCAGCATTTT
TRBD2	NA	TRBJ2-1	TRBV10-3	CAISESWEGQGEQFF	TGTGCCATCAGTGAGTCGTGGGAGGGCCAGGGAGAGCAGTTCTTC
TRBD2	NA	TRBJ2-1	TRBV7-9	CASTFGRGSGGPSYNEQFF	TGTGCCAGCACCTTCGGGCGAGGTAGCGGGGGGCCCTCCTACAATGAGCAGTTCTTC
NA	NA	TRBJ2-3	TRBV7-9	CARSSHTQYF	TGTGCCAGGTCATCACATACGCAGTATTTT